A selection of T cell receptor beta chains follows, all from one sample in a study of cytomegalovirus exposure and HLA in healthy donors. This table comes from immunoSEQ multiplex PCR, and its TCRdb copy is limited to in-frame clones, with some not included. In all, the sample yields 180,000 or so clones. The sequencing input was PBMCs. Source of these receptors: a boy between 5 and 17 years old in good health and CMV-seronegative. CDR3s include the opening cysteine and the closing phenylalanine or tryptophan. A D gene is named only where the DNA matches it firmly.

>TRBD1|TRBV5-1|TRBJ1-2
CASSLVVGTVKGYAF
TGCGCCAGCAGCTTGGTAGTAGGGACAGTGAAAGGCTACGCCTTC
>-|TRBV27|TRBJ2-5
CASSLGGTQYF
TGTGCCAGCAGCTTGGGAGGGACCCAGTACTTC
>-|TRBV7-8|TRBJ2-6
CASSFGRGLSGANVLTF
TGTGCCAGCAGCTTCGGGAGGGGGCTCTCTGGGGCCAACGTCCTGACTTTC
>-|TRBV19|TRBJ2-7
CATTADSYEQYF
TGTGCCACTACTGCCGACTCCTACGAGCAGTACTTC
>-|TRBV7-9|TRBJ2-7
CASSPGSANYYEQYF
TGTGCCAGCAGCCCCGGGTCAGCTAACTACTACGAGCAGTACTTC
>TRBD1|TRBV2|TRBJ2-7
CASSAEQGGPREQYF
TGTGCCAGCAGTGCGGAACAGGGGGGCCCTCGGGAGCAGTACTTC
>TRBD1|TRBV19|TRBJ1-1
CASSPGQGIGNTEAFF
TGTGCCAGTAGCCCGGGACAGGGCATTGGGAACACTGAAGCTTTCTTT
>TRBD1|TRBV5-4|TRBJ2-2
CASSFDRVIGELFF
TGTGCCAGCAGCTTTGACAGGGTGATTGGGGAGCTGTTTTTT
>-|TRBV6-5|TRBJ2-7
CASSYRGESYEQYF
TGTGCCAGCAGTTACCGCGGGGAGTCCTACGAGCAGTACTTC
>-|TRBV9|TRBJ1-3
CASSAGQTGNTIYF
TGTGCCAGCAGCGCCGGACAGACTGGAAACACCATATATTTT
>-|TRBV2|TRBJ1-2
CASSEDSPSGYTF
TGTGCCAGCAGTGAGGATAGCCCATCTGGCTACACCTTC
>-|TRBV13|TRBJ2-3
CASSLGRVLGQYF
TGTGCCAGCAGCTTAGGCAGGGTCTTAGGGCAGTATTTT
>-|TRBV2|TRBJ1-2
CASSDSGGYTF
TGTGCCAGCAGTGACTCGGGTGGCTACACCTTC
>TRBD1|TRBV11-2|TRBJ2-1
CASSLRDRGRISRNEQFF
TGTGCCAGCAGCTTACGGGACAGGGGGCGCATTAGTCGTAATGAGCAGTTCTTC
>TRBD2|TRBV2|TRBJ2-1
CASSEAGGGIYNEQFF
TGTGCCAGCAGTGAAGCCGGGGGGGGGATTTACAATGAGCAGTTCTTC
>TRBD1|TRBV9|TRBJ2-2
CASSDRQGNTGELFF
TGTGCCAGCAGCGATAGACAGGGGAACACCGGGGAGCTGTTTTTT
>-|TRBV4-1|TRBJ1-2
CASSPPGPFSYTF
TGCGCCAGCAGCCCACCAGGGCCGTTTAGCTACACCTTC
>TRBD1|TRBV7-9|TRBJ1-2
CASSPQGTYGYTF
TGTGCCAGCAGCCCACAGGGGACCTATGGCTACACCTTC
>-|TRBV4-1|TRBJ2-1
CASSQDPTSSYNEQFF
TGCGCCAGCAGCCAGGATCCCACTAGCTCCTACAATGAGCAGTTCTTC
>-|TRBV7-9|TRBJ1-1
CASSSHTVNTEAFF
TGTGCCAGCAGCTCCCACACAGTGAACACTGAAGCTTTCTTT
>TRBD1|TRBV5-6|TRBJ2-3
CASSRRQGAGGAQYF
TGTGCCAGCAGCCGACGACAGGGGGCGGGCGGGGCGCAGTATTTT
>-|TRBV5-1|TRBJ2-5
CASTTGRRGLGMETQYF
TGCGCCAGCACTACCGGTCGGCGGGGCCTCGGGATGGAGACCCAGTACTTC
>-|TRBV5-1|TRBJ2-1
CASRPISGDEQFF
TGCGCCAGCAGGCCGATTTCAGGGGATGAGCAGTTCTTC
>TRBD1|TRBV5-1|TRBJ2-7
CASSATGGYEQYF
TGCGCCAGCAGCGCGACAGGGGGCTACGAGCAGTACTTC
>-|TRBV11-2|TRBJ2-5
CASSLGTGAGAQETQYF
TGTGCCAGCAGCTTAGGGACGGGAGCGGGTGCACAAGAGACCCAGTACTTC
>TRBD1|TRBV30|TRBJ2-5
CAWSDRPETQYF
TGTGCCTGGTCGGACAGGCCAGAGACCCAGTACTTC
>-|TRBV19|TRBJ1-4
CASREVPNEKLFF
TGTGCCAGCAGGGAGGTACCTAATGAAAAACTGTTTTTT
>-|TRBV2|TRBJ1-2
CASRGGLYGYTF
TGTGCCAGCAGGGGGGGTCTCTATGGCTACACCTTC
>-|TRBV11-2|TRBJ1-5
CASSLGTSQGQPQHF
TGTGCCAGCAGCTTAGGGACCTCTCAGGGTCAGCCCCAGCATTTT
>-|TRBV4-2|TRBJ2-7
CASSQAPGDTYEQYF
TGTGCCAGCAGCCAAGCTCCAGGGGACACCTACGAGCAGTACTTC
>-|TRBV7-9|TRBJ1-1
CASSLAQGLSANTEAFF
TGTGCCAGCAGCTTAGCGCAGGGTCTTTCTGCCAACACTGAAGCTTTCTTT
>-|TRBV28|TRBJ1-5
CASSLETGNQPQHF
TGTGCCAGCAGTTTGGAAACAGGGAATCAGCCCCAGCATTTT
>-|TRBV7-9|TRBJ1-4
CASSLGAGVEEKLFF
TGTGCCAGCAGCTTAGGGGCAGGGGTTGAAGAAAAACTGTTTTTT
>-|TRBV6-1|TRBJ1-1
CASSEAGHPTEAFF
TGTGCCAGCAGTGAAGCGGGGCACCCAACTGAAGCTTTCTTT
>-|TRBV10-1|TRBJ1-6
CASSPIRLGADSPLHF
TGCGCCAGCAGTCCTATTCGGCTAGGGGCGGATTCACCCCTCCACTTT
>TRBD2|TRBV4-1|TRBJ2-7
CASSQARTSGTYEQYF
TGCGCCAGCAGCCAAGCTCGGACTAGCGGGACCTACGAGCAGTACTTC
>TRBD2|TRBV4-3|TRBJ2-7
CASSQKAGKYYEQYF
TGCGCCAGCAGCCAGAAAGCGGGGAAGTACTACGAGCAGTACTTC
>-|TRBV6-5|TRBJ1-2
CASSTSRETHTF
TGTGCCAGCAGTACCTCCCGGGAAACTCACACCTTC
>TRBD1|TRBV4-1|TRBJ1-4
CASSQEKGANEKLLF
TGCGCCAGCAGCCAAGAGAAGGGGGCTAATGAAAAACTGCTTTTT